Given below is one TCR beta chain in context. Its antigen target is currently unknown. Base qualities are not at hand, and no much larger clone is one base apart. This record belongs to a study of cytomegalovirus exposure and HLA in healthy donors (dated by TCRdb to 2015 to 2018). About the study as a whole: According to a later analysis, the 110 or so validation repertoires were produced on the same platform as the approximately 600 repertoires of the first cohort. The aim of the study was to test whether cataloging public T cell receptors could identify signatures of past pathogen exposure. The study combined high-throughput TCR immunosequencing, statistical association of individual TCRs with disease status, and machine learning to predict cytomegalovirus infection status. Along with the roughly 700-subject first cohort, a separate validation cohort of over a hundred different subjects was used. On the study overall, not on this receptor specifically: It was suggested by the authors that the approach could potentially be generalized to other disease states and immunological phenotypes. In a later analysis, TCRs clustered in the first cohort were found to also tend to co-occur in the 130 or so validation repertoires, with 94% of cluster scores above 0. A few of the identified cytomegalovirus-associated TCR beta chains were confirmed in vitro to be specific for cytomegalovirus antigens. Cytomegalovirus status was reported to be diagnosed by the classifier with high specificity and sensitivity in both the original and validation cohorts. All 120 or so repertoires were used to score co-occurrence in the validation cohort in a later analysis, because that analysis had no HLA typing for the cohort. Most TCR sequences were observed very rarely across donors, whereas some public TCRs were present in many individuals. A total of roughly 160 TCR beta chains were listed by the study as associated with cytomegalovirus.

The donors belonged to the validation cohort of 120 subjects, which was separate from the roughly 680-subject first cohort. Reading the germline V gene (reference sequence) gives CDR1 LNHDA and CDR2 SQIVND. Trimming accounts for 7 bases at V and 0 bases at J, while the number of junction bases matched to no gene is 13. The CDR3, from cysteine to phenylalanine, totals 18 residues. Here the CDR3 DNA is all that survives: 54 bases in frame from base 1. Libraries were prepared through the immunoSEQ multiplex PCR assay. As for the original processing: To diagnose cytomegalovirus status from the catalog of TCR beta chain sequences, a statistical classification framework was built. What TCRdb holds here is the immuneACCESS table cut down to in-frame rearrangements. Part of the clones is not present; checked against another copy, under half of the missing clones reflect an unresolved V gene, and the others are unexplained. V and J calls and clone size come straight from that table; D and trimming were deduced from the DNA. The sample contains 150,000 to 180,000 clones, roughly 90% of them found a single time. The top ten constitute 20% to 25% of the sample.

The TCR was taken from a man in his late teens or twenties in good health and CMV-seropositive. This receptor chain uses TRBV19 and TRBJ2-1, with 9 junctional bases fitting TRBD2. The sample was PBMCs. The DNA is TGTGCCAGTACCCTCTCCCGGGGCGGGGGGGGCTCCTACAATGAGCAGTTCTTC. Translated, this is CASTLSRGGGGSYNEQFF.